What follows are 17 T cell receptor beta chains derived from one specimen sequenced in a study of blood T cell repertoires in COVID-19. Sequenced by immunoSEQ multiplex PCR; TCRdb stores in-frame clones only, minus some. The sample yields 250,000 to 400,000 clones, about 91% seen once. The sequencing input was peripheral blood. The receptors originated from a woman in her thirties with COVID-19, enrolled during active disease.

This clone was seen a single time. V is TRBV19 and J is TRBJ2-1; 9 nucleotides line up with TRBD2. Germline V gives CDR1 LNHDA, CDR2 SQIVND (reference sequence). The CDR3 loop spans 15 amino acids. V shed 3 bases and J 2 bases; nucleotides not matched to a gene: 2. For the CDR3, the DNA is TGTGCCAGTAGTATCGCTAGCGGGGCCTACAATGAGCAGTTCTTC. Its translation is CASSIASGAYNEQFF.

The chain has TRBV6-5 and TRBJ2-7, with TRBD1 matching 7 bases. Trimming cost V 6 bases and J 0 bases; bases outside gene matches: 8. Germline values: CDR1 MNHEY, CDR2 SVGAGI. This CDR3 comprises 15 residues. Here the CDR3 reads CASSSGQDTSYEQYV. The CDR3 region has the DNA TGTGCCAGCAGCTCCGGACAGGACACCTCCTACGAGCAGTACGTC.

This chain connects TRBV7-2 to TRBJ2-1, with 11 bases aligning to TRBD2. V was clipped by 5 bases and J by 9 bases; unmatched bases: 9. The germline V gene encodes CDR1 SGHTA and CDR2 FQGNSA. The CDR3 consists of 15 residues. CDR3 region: CASSPIAGGLVEQFF. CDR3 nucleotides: TGTGCCAGCAGCCCCATAGCGGGGGGGTTGGTTGAGCAGTTCTTC.

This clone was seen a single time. This CDR3 is CASSPTTSGGWNEQFF. CDR3 sequence (DNA): TGTGCCAGCAGCCCTACTACTAGCGGGGGGTGGAATGAGCAGTTCTTC. V usage is TRBV7-7 and J usage is TRBJ2-1; 12 bases map to TRBD2. The CDR3 has 16 residues. The trim removed 5 bases at V and 7 bases at J, leaving 9 bases unmatched. Per the germline V gene, CDR1 is SSHAT and CDR2 is FNYEAQ (reference sequence).

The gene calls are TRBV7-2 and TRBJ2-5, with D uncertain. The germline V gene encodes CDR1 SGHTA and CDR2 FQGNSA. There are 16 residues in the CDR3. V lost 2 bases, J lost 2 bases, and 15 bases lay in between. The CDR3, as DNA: TGTGCCAGCAGCTTAACCCCTGGCAGGATACAAGAGACCCAGTACTTC. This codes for CASSLTPGRIQETQYF.

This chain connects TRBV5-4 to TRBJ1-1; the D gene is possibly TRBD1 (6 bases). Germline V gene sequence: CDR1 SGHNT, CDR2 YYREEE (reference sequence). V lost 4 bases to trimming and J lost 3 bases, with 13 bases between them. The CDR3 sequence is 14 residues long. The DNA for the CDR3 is TGTGCCAGCAGCACCGGACAGCGAGACACTGAAGCTTTCTTT. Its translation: CASSTGQRDTEAFF.

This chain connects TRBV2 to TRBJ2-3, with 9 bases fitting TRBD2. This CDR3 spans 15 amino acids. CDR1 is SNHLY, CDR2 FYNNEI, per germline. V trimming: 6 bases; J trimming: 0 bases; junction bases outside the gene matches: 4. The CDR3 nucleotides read TGTGCCAGCAGGCGGGAGGGGGGTAGCACAGATACGCAGTATTTT. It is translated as CASRREGGSTDTQYF.

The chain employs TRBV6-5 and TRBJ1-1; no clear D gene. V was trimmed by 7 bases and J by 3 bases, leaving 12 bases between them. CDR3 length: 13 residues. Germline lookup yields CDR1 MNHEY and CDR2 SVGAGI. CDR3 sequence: CASTAAGDTEAFF. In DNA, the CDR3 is TGTGCCAGCACGGCGGCCGGGGACACTGAAGCTTTCTTT.

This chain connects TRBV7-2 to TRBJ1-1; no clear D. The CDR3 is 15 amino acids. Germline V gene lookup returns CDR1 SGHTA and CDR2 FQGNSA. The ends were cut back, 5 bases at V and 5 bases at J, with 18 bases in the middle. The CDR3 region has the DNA TGTGCCAGCAGCCCGATGTCAGGAGGGAAAACTGAAGCTTTCTTT. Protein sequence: CASSPMSGGKTEAFF.

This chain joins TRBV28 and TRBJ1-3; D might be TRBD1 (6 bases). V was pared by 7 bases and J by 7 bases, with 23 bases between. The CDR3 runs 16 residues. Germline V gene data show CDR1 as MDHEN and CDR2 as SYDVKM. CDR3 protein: CASINQQGKGTNTIYF. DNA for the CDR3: TGTGCCAGCATCAACCAACAGGGAAAGGGAACGAACACCATATATTTT.

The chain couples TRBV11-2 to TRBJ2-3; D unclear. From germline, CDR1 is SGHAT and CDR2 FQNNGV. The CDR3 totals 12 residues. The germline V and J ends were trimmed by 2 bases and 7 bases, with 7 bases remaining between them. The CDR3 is CASSLTKNTQYF. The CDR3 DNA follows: TGTGCCAGCAGCTTAACTAAGAATACGCAGTATTTT.

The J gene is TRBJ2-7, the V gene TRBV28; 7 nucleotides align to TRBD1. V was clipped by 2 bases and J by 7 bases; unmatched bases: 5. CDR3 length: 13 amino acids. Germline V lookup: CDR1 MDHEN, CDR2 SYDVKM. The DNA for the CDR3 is TGTGCCAGCAGTTTAAACGACAGGGATGAGCAGTACTTC. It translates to CASSLNDRDEQYF.

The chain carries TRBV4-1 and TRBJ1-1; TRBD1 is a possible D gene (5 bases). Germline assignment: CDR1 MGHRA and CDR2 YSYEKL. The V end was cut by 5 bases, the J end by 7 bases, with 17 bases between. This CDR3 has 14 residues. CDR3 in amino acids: CASSVRWGLGEAFF. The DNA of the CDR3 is TGCGCCAGCAGCGTACGTTGGGGCCTAGGTGAAGCTTTCTTT.

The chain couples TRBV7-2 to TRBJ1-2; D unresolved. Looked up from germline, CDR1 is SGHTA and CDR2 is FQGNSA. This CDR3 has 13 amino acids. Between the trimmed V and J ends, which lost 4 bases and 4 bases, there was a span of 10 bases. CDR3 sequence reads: CASSWGVAYGYTF. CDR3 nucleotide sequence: TGTGCCAGCAGCTGGGGAGTTGCCTATGGCTACACCTTC.

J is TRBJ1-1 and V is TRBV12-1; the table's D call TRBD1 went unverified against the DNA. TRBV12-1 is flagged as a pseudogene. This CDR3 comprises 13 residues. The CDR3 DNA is TGTGCCAGCATCCAACAGGTGAACACTGAAGCTTTCTTT. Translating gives CASIQQVNTEAFF.

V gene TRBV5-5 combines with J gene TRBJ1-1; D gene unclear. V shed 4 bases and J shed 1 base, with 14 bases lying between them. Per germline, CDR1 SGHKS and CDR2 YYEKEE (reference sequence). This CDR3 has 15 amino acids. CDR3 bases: TGTGCCAGCAGCCGCACTGCACAGACGAACACTGAAGCTTTCTTT. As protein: CASSRTAQTNTEAFF.

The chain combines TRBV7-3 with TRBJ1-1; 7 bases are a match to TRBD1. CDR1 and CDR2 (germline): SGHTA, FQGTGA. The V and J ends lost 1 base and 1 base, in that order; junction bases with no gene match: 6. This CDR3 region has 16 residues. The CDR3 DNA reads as TGTGCCAGCAGCTTAAGGGCAGGGGGAGGGAACACTGAAGCTTTCTTT. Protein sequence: CASSLRAGGGNTEAFF.